This TCR beta chain stems from a study of T cells in Graves' hyperthyroidism and ophthalmopathy. Broader study findings: Ophthalmopathy could be told apart from stable hyperthyroidism with a 13 V-J model. Most thyroid clonotypes expanded above 0.001 were also detected in blood.

TCR beta CDR3 regions were amplified from RNA transcripts. The HTBI set primed first-round TCR CDR3 RT-PCR. TCRdb reanalysed the multiplex PCR reads using MiXCR and keeps one entry per CDR3 protein. In the table there are approximately 400,000 distinct CDR3 sequences, 14% to 15% of which are singletons. Concerning this clonotype: Its matching antigen is unknown.

For Graves' hyperthyroidism to be stable, ophthalmopathy could not progress within 18 months. The germline gives CDR1 MDHEN, CDR2 SYDVKM. V was clipped by 7 bases and J by 2 bases, with 12 bases between them. CDR3 length: 14 amino acids. This chain links TRBV28 with TRBJ1-3, with D uncertain. Input material: blood. The receptor was derived from a woman aged 25-40 years with Graves' hyperthyroidism. The CDR3 reads CASTSPGAGNTIYF. DNA of the CDR3: TGTGCCAGCACCAGCCCTGGAGCTGGAAACACCATATATTTT.